Listed below are T cell receptor beta chains from one sample, sequenced in a study of blood T cell repertoires in COVID-19. TCRdb keeps only in-frame clones here, not all; method: immunoSEQ multiplex PCR. The sample shows approximately 300,000 clones, more than 80% of them seen only once. Specimen: peripheral blood. The origin of the receptors is a woman aged 25 to 45 with COVID-19, enrolled during active disease. CDR3s include the opening cysteine and the closing phenylalanine or tryptophan. Fields, in order: clone size, J gene, V gene, D gene, CDR3 DNA, CDR3 protein. The D gene is left open where the match is weak. Clone size appears in some rows only: once, few, many, or a class for an expanded clone.

.,TRBJ1-2,TRBV4-1,TRBD1,TGCGCCAGCAGCCATCAAGACAGGGTTTATCCTAACTATGGCTACACCTTC,CASSHQDRVYPNYGYTF
.,TRBJ2-2,TRBV20-1,TRBD2,TGCAGTGCTAGTCCACTAGCGGGAGCCGGGGAGCTGTTTTTT,CSASPLAGAGELFF
few,TRBJ2-5,TRBV7-9,.,TGTGCCAGCATGCCGGCAGGGACCGGGAGACAGGGAGGTGAGACCCAGTACTTC,CASMPAGTGRQGGETQYF
.,TRBJ2-7,TRBV28,.,TGTGCCAGCTCCCCCCAGGGTCTCGAGCAGTACTTC,CASSPQGLEQYF
.,TRBJ2-7,TRBV13,TRBD1,TGTGCCAGCAGCTGGGGGACAGCATCCTACGAGCAGTACTTC,CASSWGTASYEQYF
.,TRBJ1-5,TRBV27,.,TGTGCCAGCAGTCTCCCGGGGAGACCCCAGCATTTT,CASSLPGRPQHF
.,TRBJ1-2,TRBV2,TRBD1,TGTGCCAGCAGTGAAATGAGGACAGGGTGGGATGGCTACACCTTC,CASSEMRTGWDGYTF
.,TRBJ2-1,TRBV27,TRBD2,TGTGCCAGCAGCCCCGGGACTAGCGGATACAATGAGCAGTTCTTC,CASSPGTSGYNEQFF
.,TRBJ2-4,TRBV21-1,.,TGTGCCAGCAGCAAAGGGACAGGGTTGGTCAAAAACATTCAGTACTTC,CASSKGTGLVKNIQYF
.,TRBJ2-7,TRBV7-8,.,TGTGCCAGCAGCTTAGGTGGCGGGTCCTTAACCTACGAGCAGTACTTC,CASSLGGGSLTYEQYF
once,TRBJ1-1,TRBV28,.,TGTGCCAGCAGCCTCCTTAGTCCTGAAGCTTTCTTT,CASSLLSPEAFF
.,TRBJ2-3,TRBV2,TRBD2,TGTGCCAGCACCAGGACTAGCGGTCCGGATACGCAGTATTTT,CASTRTSGPDTQYF
.,TRBJ2-7,TRBV11-2,TRBD1,TGTGCCAGCAGCTTAGGGAGGCCAGGGGGTGGATACGAGCAGTACTTC,CASSLGRPGGGYEQYF
.,TRBJ1-1,TRBV6-5,.,TGTGCCAGCACCCCCCGGCGGGACGGGAACACTGAAGCTTTCTTT,CASTPRRDGNTEAFF
.,TRBJ1-1,TRBV27,.,TGTGCCAGCAGTTTATCGATGGGGGCGGGCACTGAAGCTTTCTTT,CASSLSMGAGTEAFF
.,TRBJ2-7,TRBV5-1,TRBD2,TGCGCCAGCAGCTCGGATAGCGGGTACAGCTCCTACGAGCAGTACTTC,CASSSDSGYSSYEQYF
.,TRBJ2-1,TRBV5-1,.,TGCGCCAGCAGCTTGGCCCGGACTGCTAATCTTGGTAACAATGAGCAGTTCTTC,CASSLARTANLGNNEQFF
.,TRBJ1-3,TRBV4-3,.,TGCGCCAGCAGCCAAGACTTTGGCGGATCTGGAAACACCATATATTTT,CASSQDFGGSGNTIYF
.,TRBJ2-5,TRBV14,.,TGTGCCAGCAGCCACCTGGGGAGCCCCCCAGAGACCCAGTACTTC,CASSHLGSPPETQYF
.,TRBJ1-2,TRBV10-3,.,TGTGCCATCAGTGAATCTAACAGGGTGTATGGCTACACCTTC,CAISESNRVYGYTF
.,TRBJ1-5,TRBV6-5,.,TGTGCCAGCAGTTCACCCGTCGGGCCCCAGCATTTT,CASSSPVGPQHF
.,TRBJ1-5,TRBV28,TRBD1,TGTGCCAGCAGTCGGGGACAGGTCAATCAGCCCCAGCATTTT,CASSRGQVNQPQHF
.,TRBJ1-1,TRBV7-2,TRBD1,TGTGCCAGCAGCTTGTTCCAGGGGGCAACTGGCACTGAAGCTTTCTTT,CASSLFQGATGTEAFF
once,TRBJ2-2,TRBV28,TRBD2,TGTGCCAGCAGACCACATACTAGCGGGGGGAACACCGGGGAGCTGTTTTTT,CASRPHTSGGNTGELFF
.,TRBJ1-4,TRBV7-8,.,TGTGCCAGCAGCGGTGACAGTCTCGGGAAACTGTTTTTT,CASSGDSLGKLFF
.,TRBJ2-5,TRBV27,TRBD2,TGTGCCAGCAGTTTATTGGGTAGCGGGAGGTTAAAGACCCAGTACTTC,CASSLLGSGRLKTQYF
.,TRBJ2-7,TRBV24-1,TRBD1,TGTGCCACCTCTCCGGGACAGGGGTACGAGCAGTACTTC,CATSPGQGYEQYF
once,TRBJ1-1,TRBV5-1,.,TGCGCCAGCAGCTCCACATACTATAAGAACACTGAAGCTTTCTTT,CASSSTYYKNTEAFF
.,TRBJ2-1,TRBV4-1,.,TGCGCCAGCAGCCAAGTCCCTCAACCCTCGAGTGAGCAGTTCTTC,CASSQVPQPSSEQFF
.,TRBJ2-1,TRBV29-1,TRBD2,TGCAGCGTTGAAGACCTCAAAGCGGGAAACTACAATGAGCAGTTCTTC,CSVEDLKAGNYNEQFF
.,TRBJ2-3,TRBV4-3,.,TGCGCCAGCAGCCAAGATTTCTGGGGCGTAGATACGCAGTATTTT,CASSQDFWGVDTQYF
.,TRBJ1-2,TRBV15,.,TGTGCCACCAGCAGAGACATGACAGGCTATGGCTACACCTTC,CATSRDMTGYGYTF
.,TRBJ2-1,TRBV28,TRBD2,TGTGCCAGCGCCCTAAGCGGGGAGGGCTCTCGGGAGCAGTTCTTC,CASALSGEGSREQFF
.,TRBJ1-2,TRBV19,TRBD1,TGTGCCAGTAGTATTCGACAGGGGCCAAACTATGGCTACACCTTC,CASSIRQGPNYGYTF
.,TRBJ1-2,TRBV7-2,.,TGTGCCAGCAGCACCAGACAGACCATGTCTCTACCTTATGGCTACACCTTC,CASSTRQTMSLPYGYTF
.,TRBJ1-2,TRBV7-2,.,TGTGCCAGCAGCCCCCTTTATAACTATGGCTACACCTTC,CASSPLYNYGYTF
.,TRBJ2-7,TRBV5-1,.,TGCGCCAGCAGCTTGGGCGAGTTCCCTGACGAGCAGTACTTC,CASSLGEFPDEQYF
.,TRBJ2-1,TRBV7-2,.,TGTGCCAGCAGCACCCACGGGGAATTGTCCTACAATGAGCAGTTCTTC,CASSTHGELSYNEQFF
.,TRBJ2-7,TRBV14,.,TGTGCCAGCAGCCAAGCCCTCGAGCAGTACTTC,CASSQALEQYF
.,TRBJ2-1,TRBV24-1,TRBD1,TGTGCCACCAAGGGGCAGGGGGACAATGAGCAGTTCTTC,CATKGQGDNEQFF
.,TRBJ1-1,TRBV2,.,TGTGCCAGCAGTGAAAAATCGACAGTGAACACTGAAGCTTTCTTT,CASSEKSTVNTEAFF
.,TRBJ2-1,TRBV5-1,TRBD1,TGCGCCAGCAGCTACGGACAGGGGAGCGATGAGCAGTTCTTC,CASSYGQGSDEQFF
.,TRBJ2-7,TRBV28,TRBD1,TGTGCCAGCACCCTGGACAGGGGACACGAGCAGTACTTC,CASTLDRGHEQYF
.,TRBJ1-1,TRBV10-1,TRBD1,TGCGCCAGCGCCGGACAGGAGGGCACTGAAGCTTTCTTT,CASAGQEGTEAFF
.,TRBJ1-4,TRBV5-1,TRBD1,TGCGCCAGCAGCCCAGCGCCGAGACAGGGAGGAGAAAAACTGTTTTTT,CASSPAPRQGGEKLFF
.,TRBJ2-3,TRBV6-6,.,TGTGCCAGCAGCCCGTCGGGGGAGAAGGTCGCAGATACGCAGTATTTT,CASSPSGEKVADTQYF
.,TRBJ2-2,TRBV18,.,TGTGCCACCCCCTCAGGTACCGGGGAGCTGTTTTTT,CATPSGTGELFF
.,TRBJ2-2,TRBV6-5,.,TGTGCCAGCACCCAGCGTCCCCCGGGCGGGGAGCTGTTTTTT,CASTQRPPGGELFF